This TCR beta chain comes out of a study of blood T cell repertoires in COVID-19. Participant ages covered roughly 18 to 89 years across around 22 US areas. Self-reported history from a screening survey and questionnaire set each donor's cohort. Original handling: Reference gene primer amplification yielded estimated nucleated cell counts. Profiled with immunoSEQ multiplex PCR; TCRdb holds only in-frame clones, not every one. That table supplies the V and J calls and clone size; D and trimming were determined from the DNA. Here the sample spans 250,000 or so clones, about 90% being singletons. This clone has just one count. Per germline, CDR1 KGHDR and CDR2 SFDVKD. The CDR3 consists of 15 residues. The V gene lost 9 bases and the J gene lost 4 bases, with 20 bases spanning the gap.

This chain joins TRBV24-1 and TRBJ1-1; no definite D call. Sequencing used PBMCs or T cells enriched from blood (not recorded which). This TCR came from a human donor in a cohort exposed to, infected with or recovered from COVID-19 (not recorded which). The donor label of this sample is uncertain. CDR3 in DNA: TGTGCCACCCACCCGGCAGGCAGGATGTTCACTGAAGCTTTCTTT. It yields the protein CATHPAGRMFTEAFF.